This T cell receptor (beta chain) was sequenced in a study of cytomegalovirus exposure and HLA in healthy donors. Study-level results: When the data were analyzed later, several of the most significant clusters appeared to be linked to common viral pathogens. Exclusion applied to some V segments, including TRBV6-2 and TRBV6-3, as they were indistinguishable. Likely technical artifact: a cluster of highly shared sequence variants.

Amplification used 60 Vbeta primers and 13 Jbeta primers. In the original processing: Counted up in a later analysis, unique TCR beta chains came to about 80 million, with around 9.9 million shared. Sequenced by immunoSEQ multiplex PCR; TCRdb stores in-frame clones only, minus some. The V and J calls and clone size come from that table; D and trimming were worked out from the DNA. Of fewer than 200,000 clones listed, around three quarters are singletons. As concerns this clone: The antigen is unknown.

Germline V gene sequence: CDR1 LNHDA, CDR2 SQIVND (reference sequence). V gave up 9 bases and J gave up 5 bases; unmatched junction bases: 7. The CDR3 is made up of 14 amino acids. The rearrangement links TRBV19 to TRBJ2-2; TRBD1 matches at 9 bases. Sample: PBMCs. The sequence came from a man in his forties or fifties in good health and CMV-seronegative. CDR3 loop: CARQQGARTGELFF. CDR3 nucleotide sequence: TGTGCCAGACAACAGGGGGCTAGGACCGGGGAGCTGTTTTTT.